This is a list of T cell receptor beta chains from one sample in a study of cytomegalovirus exposure and HLA in healthy donors. The repertoire was sequenced with immunoSEQ multiplex PCR; TCRdb's copy has only in-frame clones and lacks some. Counted here are 150,000 to 200,000 clones, around 82% occurring once; the ten biggest clones make up 2% to 2.5%. The sequenced sample consisted of PBMCs. These receptors came from a young woman in good health and CMV-seropositive. The CDR3 runs from the conserved cysteine through the conserved F or W. The order of the fields is CDR3 protein, CDR3 DNA, J gene, V gene, clone size, D gene. The D gene is left open where the match is weak. Clone size appears in some rows only: once, few, many, or a class for an expanded clone.

CDR3: CASSPGRGYEQYF
DNA: TGTGCCAGCAGCCCCGGGCGGGGCTACGAGCAGTACTTC
J: TRBJ2-7
V: TRBV7-9
size: -
D: -

CDR3: CASSQDRRGTEAFF
DNA: TGCGCCAGCAGCCAAGATCGCAGGGGCACTGAAGCTTTCTTT
J: TRBJ1-1
V: TRBV4-3
size: few
D: -

CDR3: CATIQGIAYEQYF
DNA: TGTGCCACCATACAGGGTATTGCCTACGAGCAGTACTTC
J: TRBJ2-7
V: TRBV2
size: -
D: -

CDR3: CASSWWDRATGELFF
DNA: TGTGCCAGCAGTTGGTGGGACAGGGCAACCGGGGAGCTGTTTTTT
J: TRBJ2-2
V: TRBV28
size: -
D: TRBD1

CDR3: CASSFLYRGGEAFF
DNA: TGTGCCAGCAGTTTCCTGTACAGGGGAGGAGAAGCTTTCTTT
J: TRBJ1-1
V: TRBV27
size: -
D: TRBD1

CDR3: CASTKGHPGTGELFF
DNA: TGTGCCAGCACTAAGGGACACCCGGGCACCGGGGAGCTGTTTTTT
J: TRBJ2-2
V: TRBV7-8
size: once
D: -

CDR3: CASSPRQGESPLHF
DNA: TGTGCCAGCAGCCCGCGACAGGGGGAATCACCCCTCCACTTT
J: TRBJ1-6
V: TRBV7-9
size: -
D: TRBD1

CDR3: CASSFRDSLSYSYEQYF
DNA: TGTGCCAGCAGTTTTCGGGATAGCTTATCATACTCCTACGAGCAGTACTTC
J: TRBJ2-7
V: TRBV5-6
size: -
D: -

CDR3: CASSPSGTTHGYTF
DNA: TGTGCCAGCAGCCCCTCCGGGACTACCCATGGCTACACCTTC
J: TRBJ1-2
V: TRBV11-3
size: -
D: -

CDR3: CASSLGARTQHF
DNA: TGTGCCAGCAGTTTGGGGGCGAGGACCCAGCATTTT
J: TRBJ1-5
V: TRBV28
size: -
D: -

CDR3: CASSTWTGKGNSPLHF
DNA: TGTGCCAGCAGCACCTGGACAGGGAAAGGGAATTCACCCCTCCACTTT
J: TRBJ1-6
V: TRBV5-4
size: few
D: TRBD1

CDR3: CASSPRQGKGEQYF
DNA: TGTGCCAGTAGTCCGCGACAGGGAAAAGGCGAGCAGTACTTC
J: TRBJ2-7
V: TRBV19
size: -
D: TRBD1

CDR3: CASSLGTSGIKTQYF
DNA: TGTGCCAGCAGCCTTGGGACTAGCGGGATAAAGACCCAGTACTTC
J: TRBJ2-5
V: TRBV14
size: -
D: TRBD2

CDR3: CASSPYGVGYTEAFF
DNA: TGTGCCAGCAGCCCATACGGGGTCGGATACACTGAAGCTTTCTTT
J: TRBJ1-1
V: TRBV5-5
size: -
D: -

CDR3: CASSFRAADTQYF
DNA: TGTGCCAGCAGCTTTAGAGCGGCAGATACGCAGTATTTT
J: TRBJ2-3
V: TRBV5-8
size: -
D: -

CDR3: CASSFSGDNQPQHF
DNA: TGTGCCAGCAGCTTTTCAGGGGACAATCAGCCCCAGCATTTT
J: TRBJ1-5
V: TRBV7-9
size: -
D: -

CDR3: CASSLATESGSSYEQYF
DNA: TGTGCCAGCAGCTTAGCCACAGAGAGCGGTAGCTCCTACGAGCAGTACTTC
J: TRBJ2-7
V: TRBV7-9
size: -
D: -

CDR3: CASSEAPGLAGGEAGELFF
DNA: TGTGCCAGCAGTGAAGCTCCGGGACTAGCGGGGGGGGAGGCCGGGGAGCTGTTTTTT
J: TRBJ2-2
V: TRBV2
size: -
D: TRBD2

CDR3: CASSLARFGNQPQHF
DNA: TGTGCCAGCAGCTTAGCCAGGTTCGGCAATCAGCCCCAGCATTTT
J: TRBJ1-5
V: TRBV7-8
size: -
D: -

CDR3: CASSPTRRETQYF
DNA: TGTGCCAGCAGCCCAACTAGGCGGGAGACCCAGTACTTC
J: TRBJ2-5
V: TRBV7-9
size: -
D: -

CDR3: CATLTGNSSYEQYF
DNA: TGTGCCACCCTGACAGGGAACAGCTCCTACGAGCAGTACTTC
J: TRBJ2-7
V: TRBV7-9
size: -
D: TRBD1

CDR3: CASSQDPAYNEQFF
DNA: TGCGCCAGCAGCCAAGATCCCGCCTACAATGAGCAGTTCTTC
J: TRBJ2-1
V: TRBV4-3
size: -
D: -

CDR3: CASSLTGSWFETQYF
DNA: TGTGCCAGTAGTCTGACAGGGTCTTGGTTCGAGACCCAGTACTTC
J: TRBJ2-5
V: TRBV19
size: -
D: TRBD1

CDR3: CAISEFRTGEMRAFF
DNA: TGTGCCATCAGTGAATTCAGGACAGGGGAAATGCGAGCTTTCTTT
J: TRBJ1-1
V: TRBV10-3
size: -
D: TRBD1